These 16 T cell receptor beta chains share one sample of origin, sequenced in a study of shared clonotypes between healthy human individuals. Clones were read by immunoSEQ multiplex PCR, and TCRdb kept only the in-frame ones, dropping some. The sample has 2 million to 2.5 million clones; 80% to 95% are singletons. Specimen: naive CD4+ T cells from PBMCs. Subset: CD45RA+ positively selected. These receptors originate from a young man in good health. Some clones in this sample may be carry-over from other donors' samples.

The rearrangement links TRBV6-1 to TRBJ2-4, with D possibly TRBD2 on 7 matching bases. From germline, CDR1 is MNHNS and CDR2 SASEGT. The CDR3 extends over 18 amino acids. Trimming cost V 0 bases and J 0 bases, with 15 bases left between them. In DNA form, the CDR3 reads TGTGCCAGCAGTGAAGCGCTGGGCGGGGGCATAGCCAAAAACATTCAGTACTTC. This codes for CASSEALGGGIAKNIQYF.

In nucleotides, the CDR3 is TGTGCCAGCAAGGAGGGACAGGGCCACAATGAGCAGTTCTTC. As protein: CASKEGQGHNEQFF. The rearrangement joins TRBV6-6 to TRBJ2-1; 9 bases agree with TRBD1. This CDR3 spans 14 amino acids. The V gene end was trimmed by 7 bases and the J gene end by 5 bases; junction bases not matched to a gene: 6. CDR1 is MNHNY, CDR2 SVGAGI, per germline (reference sequence).

The gene calls are TRBV29-1 and TRBJ1-1; TRBD1 aligns across 9 bases. CDR3 length: 17 amino acids. Unmatched junction bases numbered 18, after V lost 6 bases and J lost 4 bases. Germline assignment: CDR1 SQVTM and CDR2 ANQGSEA. As DNA, the CDR3 is TGCAGCGTCCCCCGCTCCGGGACAGGGATGAGGAGCACTGAAGCTTTCTTT. It codes for CSVPRSGTGMRSTEAFF. The whole variable domain, remainder taken from reference TRBV29-1 and TRBJ1-1, is SAVISQKPSRDICQRGTSLTIQCQVDSQVTMMFWYRQQPGQSLTLIATANQGSEATYESGFVIDKFPISRPNLTFSTLTVSNMSPEDSSIYLCSVPRSGTGMRSTEAFFGQGTRLTVV.

This chain uses TRBV19 with TRBJ1-4; 9 nucleotides line up with TRBD1. This CDR3 has 16 amino acids. Per the germline V gene, CDR1 is LNHDA and CDR2 is SQIVND (reference sequence). Germline trimming cut 5 bases from V and 4 bases from J; bases unmatched to any gene: 8. The CDR3 coding sequence is TGTGCCAGTAGTTTATACCGACAGGGGGATAATGAAAAACTGTTTTTT. This gives the protein CASSLYRQGDNEKLFF.

The genes are TRBV14 and TRBJ2-3; 8 nucleotides align to TRBD1. CDR3 length equals 16 residues. Germline V gene sequence: CDR1 SGHDN, CDR2 FVKESK. The junction had 7 bases not matched to a gene; V was cut back by 1 base and J by 4 bases. Here the CDR3 DNA reads TGTGCCAGCAGCCAAGGGACAGGGAGTAAGGCAGATACGCAGTATTTT. Translation gives CASSQGTGSKADTQYF.

The V gene is TRBV5-1, the J gene TRBJ2-1, with D possibly TRBD2 on 6 matching bases. CDR3 length: 13 amino acids. CDR1 and CDR2 from the germline V gene are SGHRS and YFSETQ. V lost 7 bases and J lost 4, with 12 bases in between. CDR3 in DNA: TGCGCCAGCTCAACCCGGGGGTACAATGAGCAGTTCTTC. Amino acids: CASSTRGYNEQFF.

The chain employs TRBV5-6 and TRBJ2-3, with D tentatively TRBD1 (6 bases). V gave up 2 bases and J gave up 10 bases, with 8 bases separating them. From germline, CDR1 is SGHDT and CDR2 YYEEEE. This CDR3 is built from 11 residues. This CDR3 reads CASSFEGAQYF. The CDR3 DNA follows: TGTGCCAGCAGCTTCGAGGGGGCGCAGTATTTT.

The chain joins TRBV7-9 to TRBJ2-7, with 7 bases lining up with TRBD1. V was pared by 5 bases and J by 7 bases, with 20 bases of the junction left unmatched. Looked up from germline, CDR1 is SEHNR and CDR2 is FQNEAQ (reference sequence). CDR3 length equals 17 residues. CDR3 loop: CASSPGDPRVAGGEQYF. The DNA for the CDR3 is TGTGCCAGCAGCCCCGGAGATCCCCGGGTTGCAGGGGGTGAGCAGTACTTC.

V is TRBV7-9 and J is TRBJ1-1; D ambiguous. CDR1 is SEHNR, CDR2 FQNEAQ, per germline (reference sequence). Between the trimmed V and J ends, which lost 2 bases and 5 bases, there was a span of 15 bases. The CDR3 is 15 residues long. CDR3 residues: CASSLKGSLGTEAFF. The CDR3 nucleotides are TGTGCCAGCAGCTTAAAGGGCAGCCTGGGTACTGAAGCTTTCTTT.

V usage is TRBV7-2 and J usage is TRBJ2-7, with D possibly being TRBD1 (6 bases). CDR3 length: 13 residues. In germline, CDR1 is SGHTA, CDR2 FQGNSA. Deletions cut 3 bases from V and 5 bases from J, with 11 bases between. CDR3 region: CASSFGRGNEQYF. Written as DNA, the CDR3 is TGTGCCAGCAGCTTTGGCAGGGGTAACGAGCAGTACTTC.

The rearrangement joins TRBV4-3 to TRBJ2-5; D remains ambiguous. CDR1 and CDR2 (germline): LGHNA, YSLEER. This CDR3 is 15 amino acids long. Deletions cut 4 bases from V and 2 bases from J, with 14 bases between. DNA of the CDR3: TGCGCCAGCAGCCGACCGACACCGTTTCAAGAGACCCAGTACTTC. Residues: CASSRPTPFQETQYF.

CDR3 in DNA: TGTGCCATCAGTGAGGGCGGGAGCGGAGCCCAAGAGACCCAGTACTTC. Protein product: CAISEGGSGAQETQYF. The chain links TRBV10-3 to TRBJ2-5, with TRBD2 matching 7 bases. The germline V gene has CDR1 ENHRY and CDR2 SYGVKD. CDR3 size: 16 residues. V trimming: 2 bases; J trimming: 1 base; junction bases outside the gene matches: 7.

This rearrangement joins TRBV28 to TRBJ1-4; D unclear. In germline, CDR1 is MDHEN, CDR2 SYDVKM. CDR3 length: 17 amino acids. Trimming left V 2 bases short and J 0 bases short, with 13 bases between. The CDR3 DNA is TGTGCCAGCAGTTTAAACTTCTTTCGGGCAACTAATGAAAAACTGTTTTTT. Its translation is CASSLNFFRATNEKLFF.

The chain employs TRBV6-6 and TRBJ2-7, with 12 nucleotides matching TRBD2. The CDR3 has 15 amino acids. CDR1 and CDR2 from the germline V gene are MNHNY and SVGAGI (reference sequence). The J segment lost 4 bases and the V segment lost 7 bases, leaving 8 bases of the junction unmatched. The CDR3 sequence: CASIPRLAGDYEQYF. DNA for the CDR3: TGTGCCAGCATCCCTAGACTAGCGGGAGATTACGAGCAGTACTTC.

CDR3 DNA: TGTGCCAGCAGCCCCCGACTAGCGGGAGGGCCCTACAATGAGCAGTTCTTC. Protein sequence: CASSPRLAGGPYNEQFF. The chain links TRBV9 to TRBJ2-1; TRBD2 agrees at 14 bases. The junction had 5 bases not matched to a gene; V was cut back by 4 bases and J by 2 bases. Germline assignment: CDR1 SGDLS and CDR2 YYNGEE. This CDR3 is built from 17 residues.

The chain couples TRBV18 to TRBJ2-4; 7 nucleotides match TRBD2. The ends lost 3 bases at V and 11 bases at J; junction bases unmatched: 10. Germline V CDR1 and CDR2: KGHSH, LQKENI. CDR3 length equals 14 residues. CDR3 region: CASSPPAGVGVQYF. The CDR3 DNA reads as TGTGCCAGCTCACCCCCGGCGGGGGTCGGTGTTCAGTACTTC.